This TCR beta chain was found in a study of HIV-infected children after antiretroviral therapy interruption. Stated treatment: PENTA 11 planned treatment interruption arm or continuous ART arm. The TCR library was built from RNA with a 3' RACE protocol and unique molecular identifiers. TCRdb independently ran MiXCR on the 3' RACE reads; one entry per CDR3 protein. The sample holds about 89,000 distinct CDR3 sequences, less than 7% seen once. The CDR3 has 16 residues. The germline V gene encodes CDR1 SGHRS and CDR2 YFSETQ. Trimming took off 0 bases at V and 8 bases at J, with 18 bases between the two ends.

The TCR was taken from a pool of human donors with HIV. The specimen comprised CD45RA+ CD4+ T cells from PBMCs, pooled from several time points, sampled from a donor given antiretroviral therapy, either interrupted or continuous. As to subset: naive CD4+ CD45RA+ CD45RO- T cells. The chain uses TRBV5-1 and TRBJ2-1; D is undetermined. The DNA of the CDR3 is TGCGCCAGCAGCTTGGAAGGCCGTCGGTGGGTCGATGAGCAGTTCTTC. This codes for CASSLEGRRWVDEQFF.